The rows below give T cell receptor beta chains drawn from one sample of a study of T cell responses to AZD1222 COVID-19 vaccine. TCRdb's copy holds only in-frame clones and misses some; the assay was immunoSEQ multiplex PCR. The sample contains 85,000 or so clones, 85% to 90% of which appear only once. Sequencing used peripheral blood, obtained on day 0 of AZD1222 vaccination. The origin of the receptors is an adult in good health. The CDR3 runs from the conserved cysteine through the conserved F or W. The D gene is left open where the match is weak. Clone size is not always given. Where it is, it says once, few, many or a class for expanded clones.

v_call	j_call	clone_size	d_call	cdr3_nt	cdr3_aa
TRBV11-1	TRBJ1-2	-	-	TGTGCCAGCAGAAATCCGGGTCGTAAGCACGGCTACACCTTC	CASRNPGRKHGYTF
TRBV4-1	TRBJ1-4	-	-	TGCGCCAGCAGCCAAGACTGGGCAAAACTGTTTTTT	CASSQDWAKLFF
TRBV3-1/TRBV3-2	TRBJ1-1	-	-	TGTGCCAGCAGCCAAGAGCTGGGGAACACTGAAGCTTTCTTT	CASSQELGNTEAFF
TRBV5-5	TRBJ2-1	-	-	TGTGCCAGCAGCTTGGCCCCGACAGCGAGCTCCTACAATGAGCAGTTCTTC	CASSLAPTASSYNEQFF
TRBV27	TRBJ1-5	-	-	TGTGCCAGCAGTTTCACGGGGACAAATCAGCCCCAGCATTTT	CASSFTGTNQPQHF
TRBV29-1	TRBJ1-1	-	-	TGCAGCGTTGGGGGCACTGAAGCTTTCTTT	CSVGGTEAFF
TRBV11-2	TRBJ1-1	once	-	TGTGCCAGCAGCTTAGGACTCACGAACGAAGCTTTCTTT	CASSLGLTNEAFF
TRBV2	TRBJ2-7	-	-	TGTGCCAGCAGCCATACAAACTTGGAGTACGAGCAGTACTTC	CASSHTNLEYEQYF
TRBV3-1/TRBV3-2	TRBJ2-3	-	-	TGTGCCAGCAGCCACGGACACCTCAATCCCAGTGGTACGCAGTATTTT	CASSHGHLNPSGTQYF
TRBV19	TRBJ1-1	few	-	TGTGCCAGTAGTATAGGGGGGAACACTGAAGCTTTCTTT	CASSIGGNTEAFF
TRBV7-9	TRBJ1-1	-	TRBD1	TGTGCCAGCCACCATCCGGACAGGGGGAACACTGAAGCTTTCTTT	CASHHPDRGNTEAFF
TRBV7-8	TRBJ2-7	-	TRBD2	TGTGCCAGCAGCACGCGGGGGGCTACGGCCTACGAGCAGTACTTC	CASSTRGATAYEQYF
TRBV7-9	TRBJ1-2	-	-	TGTGCCAGCCTCTGGGGGCCCGAGGAGGGCTACACCTTC	CASLWGPEEGYTF
TRBV28	TRBJ2-2	-	-	TGTGCCAGCTCGCACAGAAACACCGGGGAGCTGTTTTTT	CASSHRNTGELFF
TRBV4-1	TRBJ1-1	few	-	TGCGCCAGCAGCCAAGAAGGCTGGGCGAACACTGAAGCTTTCTTT	CASSQEGWANTEAFF
TRBV19	TRBJ1-2	-	-	TGTGCCGCCTCACGGGGGGACTATGGCTACACCTTC	CAASRGDYGYTF
TRBV6-5	TRBJ2-2	-	-	TGTGCCAGCGGGTGGGGCGGGGGCCTTACCGGGGAGCTGTTTTTT	CASGWGGGLTGELFF
TRBV7-9	TRBJ1-1	-	TRBD1	TGTGCCAGCAGCTCGGGGACAGGGCGGAGGAACACTGAAGCTTTCTTT	CASSSGTGRRNTEAFF
TRBV4-3	TRBJ2-1	-	TRBD1	TGCGCCAGCAGCCAAGATTGGGGGCGACAGGGCTACTCCTACAATGAGCAGTTCTTC	CASSQDWGRQGYSYNEQFF
TRBV27	TRBJ2-3	-	-	TGTGCCAGCAATCTGAACACAGATACGCAGTATTTT	CASNLNTDTQYF
TRBV10-3	TRBJ1-1	-	-	TGTGCCATCAGTGGAGAGGGGACTTCGAACACTGAAGCTTTCTTT	CAISGEGTSNTEAFF
TRBV4-3	TRBJ2-7	-	TRBD1	TGCGCCAGCAGCCGAGACAGGGTACAGGACGAGCAGTACTTC	CASSRDRVQDEQYF
TRBV7-9	TRBJ2-7	-	-	TGTGCCAGCAGCTTAGGGTTCAGCGAGCAGTACTTC	CASSLGFSEQYF
TRBV7-3	TRBJ2-2	-	-	TGTGCCAGCAGCTTCGGGACTGGGACCGGGGAGCTGTTTTTT	CASSFGTGTGELFF
TRBV5-1	TRBJ1-1	-	TRBD1	TGCGCCAGCAGCGTGGACAGGGGCTTTAACACTGAAGCTTTCTTT	CASSVDRGFNTEAFF
TRBV3-1/TRBV3-2	TRBJ1-5	-	TRBD1	TGTGCCAGCAGCCAAGCAGTAGGAGGGGGCAACCAGCCCCAGCATTTT	CASSQAVGGGNQPQHF